The 20 T cell receptor beta chains below all came from one sample that was sequenced in a study of spatial heterogeneity in lung cancer. Time point defined: sample taken at primary tumor resection. TCRdb recomputed calls from the 5' RACE reads with MiXCR, one row per CDR3 protein. The profile shows approximately 20,000 distinct CDR3 sequences, about 4.5% of them singletons. The starting material was PBMCs, obtained at surgery. These receptors were obtained from a male donor with early-stage non-small cell lung cancer.

This clonotype was counted many times. The rearrangement joins TRBV19 to TRBJ1-1; D unclear. The CDR3 has 13 residues. Germline lookup yields CDR1 LNHDA and CDR2 SQIVND (reference sequence). V shed 3 bases and J shed 3 bases, with 8 bases lying between them. Written as DNA, the CDR3 is TGTGCCAGTAGTATGAGCGGGGACACTGAAGCTTTCTTT. Amino acids: CASSMSGDTEAFF.

In this sample, this clonotype turned up many times. This sequence joins TRBV3-1 and TRBJ2-7, with D hard to call. This CDR3 is 12 amino acids long. Germline CDR1 LGHDT, CDR2 YNNKEL (reference sequence). Deletions cut 1 base from V and 3 bases from J, with 4 bases between. The CDR3 DNA follows: TGTGCCAGCAGCCAAGCATTCTACGAGCAGTACTTC. Its protein product is CASSQAFYEQYF.

In its sample, this clonotype was seen many times. This chain links TRBV19 with TRBJ2-1, with D unresolved. The germline V and J ends were trimmed by 5 bases and 0 bases, with 5 bases remaining between them. Germline V gene sequence: CDR1 LNHDA, CDR2 SQIVND (reference sequence). The CDR3 has 13 amino acids. The CDR3 protein is CASSLNSYNEQFF. The DNA of the CDR3 is TGTGCCAGTAGTTTAAACTCCTACAATGAGCAGTTCTTC.

This clonotype was seen ten or more times. This sequence joins TRBV9 and TRBJ2-5; D gene ambiguous. Trimming took 0 bases from V and 0 from J, leaving 9 bases between them. The CDR3 runs to 15 residues. The germline V gene encodes CDR1 SGDLS and CDR2 YYNGEE. CDR3 DNA: TGTGCCAGCAGCGTAGCCGAAGGGTACCAAGAGACCCAGTACTTC. Encoded protein: CASSVAEGYQETQYF.

The table lists this clonotype with a few counts. V usage is TRBV20-1 and J usage is TRBJ2-2; 7 nucleotides line up with TRBD2. After removal of 2 bases from V and 7 bases from J, the junction contained 10 bases not matched to a gene. CDR3 length: 15 amino acids. From germline, CDR1 is DFQATT and CDR2 SNEGSKA (reference sequence). CDR3 loop: CSARTAGVKHGELFF. The CDR3 coding sequence is TGCAGTGCTAGAACGGCGGGAGTAAAGCACGGGGAGCTGTTTTTT.

The chain couples TRBV6-1 to TRBJ2-4; D is uncertain. The germline CDR1 and CDR2 sequences are MNHNS and SASEGT. V was pared by 7 bases and J by 2 bases, with 21 bases between. The CDR3 length is 17 residues. The CDR3 region has the DNA TGTGCCAGCACCCCAACGGGTCAGGTGGGAACCAAAAACATTCAGTACTTC. Translation: CASTPTGQVGTKNIQYF.

This clonotype is labeled medium-sized. The chain uses TRBV6-1 and TRBJ1-1; D perhaps matches TRBD1 (6 bases). The CDR3 length is 13 residues. V lost 6 bases and J 3 bases, leaving 11 bases between the germline ends. Looked up from germline, CDR1 is MNHNS and CDR2 is SASEGT. DNA for the CDR3: TGTGCCAGCAGGAGCAAGGGGGACACTGAAGCTTTCTTT. Translation gives CASRSKGDTEAFF.

This clonotype was detected ten times or more. The rearrangement links TRBV6-5 to TRBJ2-7; D possibly matches TRBD1 or TRBD2 (6 bases each). This CDR3 is built from 13 residues. Germline V lookup: CDR1 MNHEY, CDR2 SVGAGI. The germline V and J ends were trimmed by 6 bases and 8 bases, with 17 bases remaining between them. CDR3 region: CASSPGGGGQQYF. The CDR3 DNA follows: TGTGCCAGCAGCCCAGGTGGTGGGGGGCAGCAGTACTTC.

V gene TRBV5-5 combines with J gene TRBJ2-4, with D possibly matching TRBD2 (7 bases). The CDR3 loop spans 15 amino acids. Germline lookup yields CDR1 SGHKS and CDR2 YYEKEE (reference sequence). Between the trimmed V and J ends, which lost 5 bases and 1 base, there was a span of 13 bases. The CDR3 is CASRSGGLAKNIQYF. The CDR3, as DNA: TGTGCCAGCAGGTCCGGGGGGCTGGCCAAAAACATTCAGTACTTC.

On this clonotype itself: This is likely a read error, given that the CDR3 carries no conserved phenylalanine or tryptophan at its end. The chain couples TRBV28 to TRBJ2-3; TRBD2 aligns across 9 bases. Losses at the gene ends were 6 bases for V and 5 bases for J; bases not matched to a gene: 9. Germline loops: CDR1 MDHEN, CDR2 SYDVKM. The CDR3 is 15 amino acids. In DNA form, the CDR3 reads TGTGCCAGCAGCCTCGCGGGACTAGCAAAAGATACGCAGTATTAT. Protein sequence: CASSLAGLAKDTQYY.

By sample share, this clonotype is medium-sized. The chain has TRBV6-1 and TRBJ2-1; 9 bases align to TRBD2. The CDR3 extends over 17 amino acids. CDR1 is MNHNS, CDR2 SASEGT, per germline. With V trimmed by 3 bases and J by 9 bases, 15 bases remained unmatched. CDR3 coding DNA: TGTGCCAGCAGTGAGGGACTAGCTCTTGGGATGAAGGGTGAGCAGTTCTTC. Translating it yields CASSEGLALGMKGEQFF.

This clonotype was detected ten times or more. The chain carries TRBV6-5 and TRBJ1-2; TRBD1 agrees at 7 bases. The CDR3 contains 14 residues. After removal of 6 bases from V and 4 bases from J, the junction contained 8 bases not matched to a gene. The germline V gene has CDR1 MNHEY and CDR2 SVGAGI. The CDR3 protein is CASRDPGTVYGYTF. CDR3 nucleotides: TGTGCCAGCAGGGATCCCGGGACAGTCTATGGCTACACCTTC.

In this sample, this clonotype turned up many times. V gene TRBV7-2 combines with J gene TRBJ2-3; TRBD2 aligns across 9 bases. With V trimmed by 3 bases and J by 2 bases, 3 bases remained unmatched. The CDR3 totals 15 residues. Germline loops: CDR1 SGHTA, CDR2 FQGNSA. The CDR3 DNA is TGTGCCAGCAGCTTGACTAGCGGTTTCACAGATACGCAGTATTTT. Translated: CASSLTSGFTDTQYF.

This clonotype has more than one count but fewer than ten. CDR3 residues: CASSPQTSASYNEQFF. CDR3 sequence (DNA): TGTGCCAGCAGCCCCCAGACTAGCGCCTCCTACAATGAGCAGTTCTTC. The chain has TRBV4-2 and TRBJ2-1; 8 bases map to TRBD2. CDR3 length: 16 amino acids. Germline loops: CDR1 LGHNA, CDR2 YNFKEQ. Trimming took 4 bases from V and 0 from J; bases not matched to a gene: 5.

This clonotype has ten or more counts. The V and J genes are TRBV11-3 and TRBJ2-3; 7 bases match TRBD1. CDR1 is SGHNT and CDR2 is YENEEA in the germline V gene. The CDR3 consists of 14 residues. The junction had 6 bases not matched to a gene; V was cut back by 9 bases and J by 0 bases. Here the CDR3 reads CASQDRTSTDTQYF. DNA for the CDR3: TGTGCCAGTCAGGACAGGACAAGCACAGATACGCAGTATTTT.

This clonotype was observed many times. The chain combines TRBV28 with TRBJ2-5; weak D call: TRBD1 (5 bases). This CDR3 contains 15 residues. CDR1 is MDHEN and CDR2 is SYDVKM in the germline V gene. With 2 bases removed from V and 4 bases from J, the gap between germline ends came to 14 bases. CDR3 amino acids: CASSLEAGLAETQYF. The CDR3 region has the DNA TGTGCCAGCAGTTTAGAGGCAGGGTTGGCAGAGACCCAGTACTTC.

This clonotype was seen many times. The V and J genes are TRBV2 and TRBJ2-5, with TRBD1 matching over 7 bases. The J segment lost 5 bases and the V segment lost 7 bases, leaving 10 bases of the junction unmatched. The germline V gene has CDR1 SNHLY and CDR2 FYNNEI. The CDR3 loop spans 14 amino acids. CDR3 protein: CASKGRGIQETQYF. The DNA of the CDR3 is TGTGCCAGCAAGGGCAGGGGGATTCAGGAGACCCAGTACTTC.

Many counts were recorded for this clonotype. The gene calls are TRBV5-1 and TRBJ2-3; TRBD2 is a possible D gene (5 bases). The CDR3 runs 14 residues. Germline lookup yields CDR1 SGHRS and CDR2 YFSETQ. The germline V and J ends were trimmed by 3 bases and 4 bases, with 12 bases remaining between them. The CDR3 loop is CASSSGSGADTQYF. CDR3 sequence (DNA): TGCGCCAGCAGCTCGGGGAGTGGGGCAGATACGCAGTATTTT.

This clonotype appeared many times. The chain has TRBV19 and TRBJ2-7; the D is unclear. The CDR3 is 14 residues long. Trimming shortened V by 7 bases and J by 0 bases, and 13 bases separated the two germline ends. Germline CDR1 is LNHDA and CDR2 is SQIVND (reference sequence). This CDR3 is CASKVVPTSYEQYF. CDR3 sequence (DNA): TGTGCCAGTAAGGTCGTCCCGACCTCCTACGAGCAGTACTTC.

This clonotype has a count of ten or more. This sequence joins TRBV28 and TRBJ1-2, with D maybe TRBD1 (5 bases). The length of the CDR3 is 15 residues. Per the germline V gene, CDR1 is MDHEN and CDR2 is SYDVKM. Trimming cost V 2 bases and J 3 bases, with 13 bases left between them. CDR3 DNA: TGTGCCAGCAGTTTAGGGAGGGGCCCCTACTATGGCTACACCTTC. Amino acids: CASSLGRGPYYGYTF.